The 3 T cell receptor beta chains in this list originate from one sample, sequenced in a study of blood T cell repertoires in COVID-19. Clones were sequenced by immunoSEQ multiplex PCR, and TCRdb holds only the in-frame ones, with some missing. The sample contains approximately 150,000 clones, approximately 88% of which appear only once. Sequencing was carried out using peripheral blood. These receptors were obtained from a human donor in a cohort sampled during active COVID-19.

DNA of the CDR3: TGCGCCAGCAGCCAAGATCGTCGGGGTAACGAGCAGTACTTC. Translating it yields CASSQDRRGNEQYF. The genes are TRBV4-3 and TRBJ2-7, with a tentative D call TRBD2 (5 bases). CDR1 is LGHNA, CDR2 YSLEER, per germline. The CDR3 has 14 residues. V was pared by 0 bases and J by 5 bases, with 11 bases between.

V and J are TRBV9 and TRBJ1-1, with unresolved D. Germline V lookup: CDR1 SGDLS, CDR2 YYNGEE. The CDR3 runs 14 residues. V was shortened by 2 bases and J by 8 bases, with 16 bases between the two germline ends. The CDR3 is CASSVGTREGEAFF. CDR3 DNA: TGTGCCAGCAGCGTGGGAACCCGGGAGGGAGAAGCTTTCTTT.

This clone has just a few counts. J is TRBJ2-6 and V is TRBV5-8; D remains ambiguous. This CDR3 is built from 14 residues. Per germline, CDR1 SGHTS and CDR2 YDEGEE. V was trimmed by 1 base and J by 2 bases, leaving 4 bases between them. The CDR3 coding sequence is TGTGCCAGCAGCTTGACTACTGGGGCCAACGTCCTGACTTTC. It specifies CASSLTTGANVLTF.